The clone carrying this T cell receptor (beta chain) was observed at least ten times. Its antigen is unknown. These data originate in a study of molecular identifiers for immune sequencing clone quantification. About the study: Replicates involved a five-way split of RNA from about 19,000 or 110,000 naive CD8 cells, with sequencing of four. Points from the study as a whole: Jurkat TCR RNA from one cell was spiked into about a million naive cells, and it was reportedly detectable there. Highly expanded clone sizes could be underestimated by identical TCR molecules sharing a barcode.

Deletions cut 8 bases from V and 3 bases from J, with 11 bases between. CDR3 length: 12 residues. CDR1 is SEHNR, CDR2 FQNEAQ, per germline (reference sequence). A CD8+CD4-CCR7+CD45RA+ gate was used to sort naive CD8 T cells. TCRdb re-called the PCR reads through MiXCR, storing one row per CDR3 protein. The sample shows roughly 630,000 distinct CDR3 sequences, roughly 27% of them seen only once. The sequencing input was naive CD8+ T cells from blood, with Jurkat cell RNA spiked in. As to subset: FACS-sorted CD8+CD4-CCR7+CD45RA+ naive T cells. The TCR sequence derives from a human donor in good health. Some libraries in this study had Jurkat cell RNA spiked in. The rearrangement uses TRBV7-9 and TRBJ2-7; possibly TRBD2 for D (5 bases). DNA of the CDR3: TGTGCCAGCGGCGGGCTGGGCTACGAGCAGTACTTC. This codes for CASGGLGYEQYF.